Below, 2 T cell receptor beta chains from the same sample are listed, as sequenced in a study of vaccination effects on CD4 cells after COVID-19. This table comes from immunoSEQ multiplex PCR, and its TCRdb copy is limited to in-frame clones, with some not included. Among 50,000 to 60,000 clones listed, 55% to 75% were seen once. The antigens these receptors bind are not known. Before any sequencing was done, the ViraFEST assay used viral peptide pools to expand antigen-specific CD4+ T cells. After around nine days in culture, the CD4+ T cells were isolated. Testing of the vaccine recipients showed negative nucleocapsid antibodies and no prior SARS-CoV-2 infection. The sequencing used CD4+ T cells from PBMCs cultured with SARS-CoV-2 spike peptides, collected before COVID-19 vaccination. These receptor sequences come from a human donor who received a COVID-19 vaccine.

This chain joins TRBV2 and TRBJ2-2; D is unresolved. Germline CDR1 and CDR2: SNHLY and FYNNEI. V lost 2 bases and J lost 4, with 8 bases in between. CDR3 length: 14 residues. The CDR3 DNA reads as TGTGCCAGCAGTGAATCCCTGGCCACCGGGGAGCTGTTTTTT. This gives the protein CASSESLATGELFF.

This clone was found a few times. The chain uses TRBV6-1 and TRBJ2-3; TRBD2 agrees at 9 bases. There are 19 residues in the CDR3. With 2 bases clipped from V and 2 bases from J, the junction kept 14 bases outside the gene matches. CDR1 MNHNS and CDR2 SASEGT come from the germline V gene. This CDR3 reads CASSERFLGGGGLTDTQYF. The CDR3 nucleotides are TGTGCCAGCAGTGAACGATTCCTAGGCGGGGGGGGGCTCACAGATACGCAGTATTTT.